The sequence of this TCR beta chain was determined in a study of CD4 T cells in relation to SARS-CoV-2 and coronaviruses. In the study overall: ViraFEST: roughly ten-day antigen culture of PBMCs, then TCR beta CDR3 sequencing.

Unexposed donor CD4+ T cells date from 2011-2018, before the COVID-19 pandemic. After about 10 days of culture, CD4+ T cells were isolated. The data were produced by immunoSEQ multiplex PCR, yet TCRdb's version contains in-frame clones alone and is incomplete. The table includes around 23,000 clones, around 80% detected once. With regard to this clone: Its cognate antigen is unknown.

V shed 2 bases and J shed 10 bases, with 10 bases lying between them. The CDR3 contains 12 residues. CDR1 is SGHRS and CDR2 is YFSETQ in the germline V gene. The chain carries TRBV5-1 and TRBJ2-1, with D possibly matching TRBD2 (5 bases). Sequencing was performed on CD4+ T cells from PBMCs, cultured in vitro. The receptor was isolated from a human donor in good health. The CDR3 region has the DNA TGCGCCAGCAGCTTAATCTGGAGGGAGCAGTTCTTC. It codes for CASSLIWREQFF.